This T cell receptor (beta chain) was captured by sequencing in a study of cytomegalovirus exposure and HLA in healthy donors. Study-level background: The roughly 120 validation repertoires, a later analysis reported, used the same platform as the approximately 700 first-cohort repertoires.

In the case of this clone: No antigen is known for it.

The V gene lost 4 bases and the J gene lost 4 bases, with 10 bases spanning the gap. Germline-derived CDR1 and CDR2 are SNHLY and FYNNEI. This CDR3 spans 13 amino acids. The repertoire was sequenced with immunoSEQ multiplex PCR; TCRdb's copy has only in-frame clones and lacks some. The sample lists about 110,000 clones; about nine tenths were seen once. The study drew the donors from its 120-subject validation cohort, separate from the roughly 700-subject first cohort. Study findings and constraints: Within the approximately 110 validation repertoires, first-cohort TCR clusters tended to co-occur, according to a later analysis.

The source of this sequence is a woman between 18 and 29 years old in good health and CMV-seropositive. The genes are TRBV2 and TRBJ1-2; maybe TRBD1 (5 bases). The sequenced material came from PBMCs. CDR3 sequence: CASSGGEGYGYTF. CDR3 DNA: TGTGCCAGCAGTGGGGGGGAGGGCTATGGCTACACCTTC.